This T cell receptor (beta chain) was sequenced during a study of vaccination effects on CD4 cells after COVID-19. The data were produced by immunoSEQ multiplex PCR, yet TCRdb's version contains in-frame clones alone and is incomplete. The sample lists about 14,000 clones, over 60% occurring once. In the case of this clone: Its antigen is not known.

The ViraFEST assay expanded antigen-specific CD4+ T cells with viral peptide pools before sequencing. Isolation of CD4+ T cells took place after about nine days of culture. Everyone in the study got two shots of either the BNT162b2 or mRNA-1273 vaccine. None of the vaccinated had previously contracted SARS-CoV-2, and their nucleocapsid antibodies tested negative. Germline V CDR1 and CDR2: SGHVS, FQNEAQ. Germline trimming cut 5 bases from V and 2 bases from J; bases unmatched to any gene: 5. The CDR3 spans 14 residues. The source was CD4+ T cells from PBMCs cultured with SARS-CoV-2 spike peptides, collected after COVID-19 vaccination. The clonotype comes from a human donor who received a COVID-19 vaccine. The V gene is TRBV7-8, the J gene TRBJ1-1; 7 bases agree with TRBD1. The DNA for the CDR3 is TGTGCCAGCAGCCCCGGACAGGTAAACACTGAAGCTTTCTTT. Protein sequence: CASSPGQVNTEAFF.